What follows is one TCR beta chain and its context. Its target is not known. The sample originates from a study of a mutant IDH1 vaccine in newly diagnosed glioma. Study information: Earlier therapy was either radiotherapy, temozolomide, or both, and most got both. Visit V12 was conducted at week 35 as the safety follow-up. Visit V13 came later, at week 47.

Time point of the sample: week 47, end of study. Topical imiquimod was applied with each vaccine dose, which held 300 ug of mutant IDH1 20-mer peptide. Each of the donors came in with new WHO grade 3 or 4 astrocytomas that were IDH1-mutant and ATRX-lost. The junction had 9 bases not matched to a gene; V was cut back by 6 bases and J by 1 base. The CDR3 contains 16 residues. Germline CDR1 and CDR2: SNHLY and FYNNEI. Profiling relied on immunoSEQ multiplex PCR, and the TCRdb table lists in-frame clones only, not all of them. Of tens of thousands of clones listed, roughly four fifths are singletons. Notes on the study in general: Pseudoprogression showed no apparent link to changes in top peripheral T cell clonotypes.

The specimen comprised PBMCs, sampled from a glioma patient whose treatment included an IDH1 peptide vaccine. The gene calls are TRBV2 and TRBJ1-5; 7 nucleotides agree with TRBD1. The clonotype comes from a woman in her forties or fifties with glioma. CDR3 coding DNA: TGTGCCAGCAGCGCGGAGAGGGGGCTAAGCAATCAGCCCCAGCATTTT. Translating it yields CASSAERGLSNQPQHF.